The 29 T cell receptor beta chains in this list originate from one sample, sequenced in a study of CD8+ T cells in alopecia areata. The sequencing template was cDNA reverse transcribed from extracted RNA. Some clones are missing from TCRdb's copy, which holds only in-frame ones; the method was immunoSEQ multiplex PCR. The sample carries roughly 120,000 clones, 55% to 65% recorded once. Material: CD4+ T cells sorted from blood. These receptors were collected from a human donor in good health.

The V gene is TRBV5-1, the J gene TRBJ2-1; D not resolved. The CDR3 is made up of 13 amino acids. The V gene's germline CDR1 is SGHRS and CDR2 YFSETQ. V lost 0 bases, J lost 5 bases, and 6 bases lay in between. CDR3 sequence reads: CASSLAPNNEQFF. The DNA for the CDR3 is TGCGCCAGCAGCTTGGCCCCCAACAATGAGCAGTTCTTC.

The J gene is TRBJ2-5, the V gene TRBV5-6; tentatively, D is TRBD1 or TRBD2 (5 bases each). The CDR3 spans 13 residues. Looked up from germline, CDR1 is SGHDT and CDR2 is YYEEEE. V lost 0 bases and J 6 bases, leaving 9 bases between the germline ends. The CDR3, as DNA: TGTGCCAGCAGCTTGGGGGGGATGCAGACCCAGTACTTC. It codes for CASSLGGMQTQYF.

The chain recombines TRBV29-1 with TRBJ1-3; D not certain. Per germline, CDR1 SQVTM and CDR2 ANQGSEA. Trimming removed 3 bases from V and 3 bases from J, with 9 bases in between. The CDR3 runs to 13 residues. CDR3 protein: CSVEGTYGNTIYF. The CDR3 bases are TGCAGCGTTGAGGGCACCTATGGAAACACCATATATTTT. Full variable domain (rest looked up from reference TRBV29-1 and TRBJ1-3): SAVISQKPSRDICQRGTSLTIQCQVDSQVTMMFWYRQQPGQSLTLIATANQGSEATYESGFVIDKFPISRPNLTFSTLTVSNMSPEDSSIYLCSVEGTYGNTIYFGEGSWLTVV.

This chain connects TRBV14 to TRBJ2-7; possibly TRBD1 or TRBD2 for D (5 bases each). Germline lookup yields CDR1 SGHDN and CDR2 FVKESK. Trimming removed 4 bases from V and 4 bases from J, with 14 bases in between. This CDR3 region has 14 residues. The CDR3 region has the DNA TGTGCCAGCAGCCCCCGGGGCTCGTTGTACGAGCAGTACTTC. This translates into CASSPRGSLYEQYF.

The chain uses TRBV7-9 and TRBJ2-3, with 7 nucleotides matching TRBD1. The junction had 3 bases not matched to a gene; V was cut back by 3 bases and J by 0 bases. Germline lookup yields CDR1 SEHNR and CDR2 FQNEAQ (reference sequence). This CDR3 is built from 15 residues. CDR3 region: CASSFSTGSTDTQYF. Written as DNA, the CDR3 is TGTGCCAGCAGCTTCTCGACAGGGAGCACAGATACGCAGTATTTT.

The sample holds a few counts of this clone. V usage is TRBV5-1 and J usage is TRBJ2-7, with TRBD1 matching 9 bases. With V trimmed by 2 bases and J by 4 bases, 4 bases remained unmatched. Germline loops: CDR1 SGHRS, CDR2 YFSETQ. This CDR3 comprises 14 residues. The CDR3: CASSFGGTGYEQYF. The CDR3 nucleotides are TGCGCCAGCAGCTTCGGAGGGACAGGGTACGAGCAGTACTTC.

The chain joins TRBV29-1 to TRBJ1-2; D gene unclear. Trimming took off 4 bases at V and 3 bases at J, with 9 bases between the two ends. Germline V gene lookup returns CDR1 SQVTM and CDR2 ANQGSEA. The CDR3 length is 12 residues. The CDR3 sequence is CSVVGGHYGYTF. CDR3 bases: TGCAGCGTTGTAGGAGGGCACTATGGCTACACCTTC.

This clone was counted a few times. The chain carries TRBV5-6 and TRBJ2-5; TRBD1 matches 7 bases. The CDR3 covers 13 residues. V gave up 1 base and J gave up 8 bases; unmatched junction bases: 5. The germline V gene encodes CDR1 SGHDT and CDR2 YYEEEE. The CDR3 coding sequence is TGTGCCAGCAGCTTGAAGGGGGCCCACACCCAGTACTTC. Translating gives CASSLKGAHTQYF.

V and J are TRBV7-9 and TRBJ2-7; D is undetermined. The CDR3 extends over 11 amino acids. Germline V gene data show CDR1 as SEHNR and CDR2 as FQNEAQ (reference sequence). V was clipped by 5 bases and J by 3 bases, with 5 bases between them. The CDR3: CASSGHYEQYF. DNA for the CDR3: TGTGCCAGCAGCGGCCACTACGAGCAGTACTTC.

J is TRBJ1-1 and V is TRBV7-8, with D tentatively TRBD1 (5 bases). V gave up 5 bases and J gave up 4 bases, with 17 bases separating them. CDR1 SGHVS and CDR2 FQNEAQ come from the germline V gene. This CDR3 is built from 15 residues. For the CDR3, the DNA is TGTGCCAGCAGCCTCCAGAGGACAACGGCCACTGAAGCTTTCTTT. This encodes CASSLQRTTATEAFF.

A single count supports this clone. The chain combines TRBV5-1 with TRBJ2-3; perhaps TRBD2 as D (6 bases). CDR1 is SGHRS, CDR2 YFSETQ, per germline. The CDR3 loop spans 13 amino acids. Trimming took 4 bases from V and 4 from J, leaving 10 bases between them. The CDR3 here is CASSLGGPDTQYF. CDR3 bases: TGCGCCAGCAGCCTCGGGGGACCAGATACGCAGTATTTT.

The chain uses TRBV5-6 and TRBJ1-5; 8 nucleotides align to TRBD1. With 3 bases clipped from V and 5 bases from J, the junction kept 7 bases outside the gene matches. Germline lookup yields CDR1 SGHDT and CDR2 YYEEEE. The CDR3 has 15 residues. The CDR3 region has the DNA TGTGCCAGCAGCTCACAGGGGGGAAAACATCAGCCCCAGCATTTT. It yields the protein CASSSQGGKHQPQHF.

J is TRBJ1-2 and V is TRBV7-3; possibly TRBD1 for D (6 bases). V lost 1 base to trimming and J lost 8 bases, with 14 bases between them. Germline CDR1 is SGHTA and CDR2 is FQGTGA. The CDR3 runs to 14 residues. CDR3 protein: CASSLKGGTPGYTF. The CDR3 DNA follows: TGTGCCAGCAGCTTAAAGGGGGGGACGCCCGGCTACACCTTC.

This clone is medium-sized. The V and J genes are TRBV28 and TRBJ2-1; the match to TRBD2 covers 11 bases. CDR1 and CDR2 (germline): MDHEN, SYDVKM. The J segment lost 4 bases and the V segment lost 2 bases, leaving 4 bases of the junction unmatched. The CDR3 is 16 residues long. CDR3 bases: TGTGCCAGCAGTTTAACGACTAGCGGGGTTTACAATGAGCAGTTCTTC. Its protein product is CASSLTTSGVYNEQFF.

The chain recombines TRBV6-6 with TRBJ1-5, with TRBD1 identical over 7 bases. The CDR3 has 13 amino acids. V was pared by 11 bases and J by 0 bases, with 4 bases of the junction left unmatched. Per germline, CDR1 MNHNY and CDR2 SVGAGI (reference sequence). In nucleotides, the CDR3 is TGTGCCTGCGGACAGGTTAGCAATCAGCCCCAGCATTTT. Translation: CACGQVSNQPQHF.

The rearrangement uses TRBV27 and TRBJ2-3; possible D gene TRBD2, 5 bases. The CDR3 consists of 14 residues. V gave up 0 bases and J gave up 4 bases, with 8 bases separating them. CDR1 and CDR2 from the germline V gene are MNHEY and SMNVEV (reference sequence). CDR3 amino acids: CASSLSAGADTQYF. In DNA, the CDR3 is TGTGCCAGCAGTTTATCGGCGGGCGCAGATACGCAGTATTTT.

The sample holds a few counts of this clone. The gene calls are TRBV2 and TRBJ1-1; D unresolved. The CDR3 loop spans 14 amino acids. Germline V gene data show CDR1 as SNHLY and CDR2 as FYNNEI. V lost 5 bases to trimming and J lost 1 base, with 11 bases between them. This CDR3 is CASSLQRWNTEAFF. The CDR3 DNA follows: TGTGCCAGCAGTTTGCAGAGATGGAACACTGAAGCTTTCTTT.

The gene calls are TRBV27 and TRBJ2-1, with 10 bases fitting TRBD2. CDR1 and CDR2 (germline): MNHEY, SMNVEV (reference sequence). This CDR3 contains 15 residues. V shed 8 bases, J shed 0 bases, and the junction held 4 bases outside the gene matches. In DNA form, the CDR3 reads TGTGCCAGCCAGCGGGGGGGTAGCTCCTACAATGAGCAGTTCTTC. It codes for CASQRGGSSYNEQFF.

The V gene is TRBV9, the J gene TRBJ1-1; TRBD1 agrees at 7 bases. The CDR3 consists of 14 residues. The V gene's germline CDR1 is SGDLS and CDR2 YYNGEE. V trimming: 5 bases; J trimming: 4 bases; junction bases outside the gene matches: 8. CDR3 loop: CASRGGGPPTEAFF. In nucleotides, the CDR3 is TGTGCCAGCAGAGGGGGCGGCCCCCCCACTGAAGCTTTCTTT.

The rearrangement links TRBV15 to TRBJ1-1; D not resolved. The CDR3 covers 14 residues. V was pared by 6 bases and J by 2 bases, with 13 bases between. Germline values: CDR1 LNHNV, CDR2 YYDKDF (reference sequence). The CDR3 region is CATRDDPANTEAFF. The DNA of the CDR3 is TGTGCCACCAGGGACGATCCAGCAAACACTGAAGCTTTCTTT.

The rearrangement uses TRBV6-1 and TRBJ2-1; D may be TRBD2 (6 bases). The CDR3 runs to 16 residues. Germline V gives CDR1 MNHNS, CDR2 SASEGT. The V end was cut by 3 bases, the J end by 3 bases, with 15 bases between. The CDR3 sequence: CASSEGHERVYNEQFF. The CDR3, as DNA: TGTGCCAGCAGTGAGGGTCACGAGCGGGTCTACAATGAGCAGTTCTTC.

The chain links TRBV7-9 to TRBJ1-6; unclear D gene. V shed 5 bases and J shed 7 bases, with 9 bases lying between them. There are 13 residues in the CDR3. Germline lookup yields CDR1 SEHNR and CDR2 FQNEAQ (reference sequence). CDR3 region: CASSTSTNSPLHF. For the CDR3, the DNA is TGTGCCAGCAGCACCTCGACGAATTCACCCCTCCACTTT. Combining the CDR3 with reference TRBV7-9 and TRBJ1-6 gives the whole variable domain DTGVSQNPRHKITKRGQNVTFRCDPISEHNRLYWYRQTLGQGPEFLTYFQNEAQLEKSRLLSDRFSAERPKGSFSTLEIQRTEQGDSAMYLCASSTSTNSPLHFGNGTRLTVT.

The V call is TRBV15, the J call TRBJ2-2, with 7 bases fitting TRBD1. The V gene's germline CDR1 is LNHNV and CDR2 YYDKDF (reference sequence). J gave up 1 base and V 1 base, and 3 bases lay outside the gene matches. The CDR3 totals 16 residues. The CDR3 region is CATSRGQGRNTGELFF. As DNA, the CDR3 is TGTGCCACCAGCAGAGGACAGGGCAGGAACACCGGGGAGCTGTTTTTT.

The count of this clone is one. The chain joins TRBV2 to TRBJ2-5; 7 nucleotides line up with TRBD1. This CDR3 has 13 residues. The V and J ends lost 6 bases and 7 bases, in that order; junction bases with no gene match: 8. CDR1 and CDR2 from the germline V gene are SNHLY and FYNNEI. This CDR3 reads CASRPTGSGTQYF. Here the CDR3 DNA reads TGTGCCAGCAGGCCGACAGGGTCGGGGACCCAGTACTTC.

The V call is TRBV29-1, the J call TRBJ1-5; 12 nucleotides match TRBD1. Germline V gene sequence: CDR1 SQVTM, CDR2 ANQGSEA. The length of the CDR3 is 14 residues. With V trimmed by 7 bases and J by 5 bases, 6 bases remained unmatched. The CDR3 is CSARDRGPDQPQHF. The CDR3 DNA reads as TGCAGCGCTAGGGACAGGGGGCCGGATCAGCCCCAGCATTTT.

The chain recombines TRBV6-5 with TRBJ2-7; the match to TRBD2 covers 12 bases. Germline-derived CDR1 and CDR2 are MNHEY and SVGAGI. Losses at the gene ends were 2 bases for V and 4 bases for J; bases not matched to a gene: 3. This CDR3 contains 15 residues. CDR3 sequence: CASSYRLAGVYEQYF. DNA for the CDR3: TGTGCCAGCAGTTACCGACTAGCGGGGGTTTACGAGCAGTACTTC.

The chain uses TRBV10-3 and TRBJ1-5; 7 bases match TRBD1. Per the germline V gene, CDR1 is ENHRY and CDR2 is SYGVKD. This CDR3 spans 12 amino acids. J gave up 6 bases and V 6 bases, and 2 bases lay outside the gene matches. This CDR3 is CAISQGGQPQHF. The CDR3 nucleotides are TGTGCCATCAGCCAGGGGGGTCAGCCCCAGCATTTT.

Only one count was recorded for this clone. The chain recombines TRBV29-1 with TRBJ2-3, with 7 bases fitting TRBD2. Germline V gene data show CDR1 as SQVTM and CDR2 as ANQGSEA. With 7 bases clipped from V and 0 bases from J, the junction kept 10 bases outside the gene matches. CDR3 length: 15 amino acids. The CDR3 coding sequence is TGCAGCGCCCAGGTGGGGCGGGGGAGCACAGATACGCAGTATTTT. It is translated as CSAQVGRGSTDTQYF.

This clone was recorded a few times. The sample contains more than one DNA sequence encoding this CDR3. The chain uses TRBV4-1 and TRBJ2-1; 7 nucleotides line up with TRBD2. The CDR3 extends over 15 amino acids. CDR1 is MGHRA, CDR2 YSYEKL, per germline. V lost 0 bases, J lost 3 bases, and 2 bases stayed unmatched. CDR3 in amino acids: CASSQDRGVYNEQFF. In nucleotides, the CDR3 is TGCGCCAGCAGCCAAGATCGGGGGGTCTACAATGAGCAGTTCTTC.